A single sample is the source of the 9 T cell receptor beta chains below, sequenced in a study of blood T cell repertoires in COVID-19. Clones were read by immunoSEQ multiplex PCR, and TCRdb kept only the in-frame ones, dropping some. The sample holds 200,000 to 300,000 clones, over 80% seen once. Sequences were obtained from peripheral blood. The receptors here all came from a woman aged 40 to 50 with acute or convalescent COVID-19.

V gene TRBV2 combines with J gene TRBJ1-5; 7 nucleotides line up with TRBD1. The germline V gene has CDR1 SNHLY and CDR2 FYNNEI. The CDR3 extends over 15 amino acids. V lost 5 bases and J lost 1; bases outside the gene matches: 5. The CDR3 region has the DNA TGTGCCAGCAGTTTGGACAGGAGGAGCAATCAGCCCCAGCATTTT. As protein: CASSLDRRSNQPQHF.

The rearrangement joins TRBV3-1 (or the pseudogene TRBV3-2) to TRBJ1-2, with 7 bases fitting TRBD1. CDR1 is LGHDT and CDR2 is YNNKEL in the germline V gene (reference sequence). The CDR3 runs 14 residues. Trimming removed 5 bases from V and 5 bases from J; junction bases left unmatched: 8. The DNA of the CDR3 is TGTGCCAGCAGCTCTCGGACAGGTTTATATGGCTACACCTTC. It is translated as CASSSRTGLYGYTF.

This chain uses TRBV14 with TRBJ2-5, with 8 bases identical to TRBD1. Germline V gene sequence: CDR1 SGHDN, CDR2 FVKESK. There are 13 residues in the CDR3. The junction had 1 base not matched to a gene; V was cut back by 1 base and J by 6 bases. The CDR3 protein is CASSQAGGKTQYF. For the CDR3, the DNA is TGTGCCAGCAGCCAAGCAGGGGGCAAGACCCAGTACTTC.

V usage is TRBV5-5 and J usage is TRBJ1-4; D might be TRBD1 (6 bases). The CDR3 has 15 residues. V was clipped by 1 base and J by 7 bases, with 14 bases between them. CDR1 SGHKS and CDR2 YYEKEE come from the germline V gene (reference sequence). The CDR3 DNA reads TGTGCCAGCAGCTTGACGGGACAAGGGGGTGAAAAACTGTTTTTT. Encoded protein: CASSLTGQGGEKLFF.

This clone was found a few times. The J gene is TRBJ2-1, the V gene TRBV6-5; the match to TRBD1 covers 9 bases. V shed 7 bases and J 8 bases; nucleotides not matched to a gene: 9. Looked up from germline, CDR1 is MNHEY and CDR2 is SVGAGI. The CDR3 covers 14 residues. The CDR3 nucleotides read TGTGCCAGCACCCTACCCGGGACAGGGTATGAGCAGTTCTTC. Its translation: CASTLPGTGYEQFF.

The chain has TRBV19 and TRBJ2-3; 11 bases line up with TRBD1. The CDR3 is 16 residues long. CDR1 is LNHDA, CDR2 SQIVND, per germline (reference sequence). With 6 bases clipped from V and 0 bases from J, the junction kept 5 bases outside the gene matches. This CDR3 reads CASRDRGRGSTDTQYF. The CDR3 DNA reads TGTGCCAGTAGGGACAGGGGGCGCGGAAGCACAGATACGCAGTATTTT. The variable domain in full, completed from reference TRBV19 and TRBJ2-3, reads DGGITQSPKYLFRKEGQNVTLSCEQNLNHDAMYWYRQDPGQGLRLIYYSQIVNDFQKGDIAEGYSVSREKKESFPLTVTSAQKNPTAFYLCASRDRGRGSTDTQYFGPGTRLTVL.

The rearrangement links TRBV2 to TRBJ1-2, with D maybe TRBD1 (5 bases). Trimming removed 8 bases from V and 2 bases from J, with 12 bases in between. Germline V gives CDR1 SNHLY, CDR2 FYNNEI. This CDR3 has 13 amino acids. CDR3 DNA sequence: TGTGCCAGCCCGTCGACAGAAAACTATGGCTACACCTTC. It yields the protein CASPSTENYGYTF.

The rearrangement links TRBV10-3 to TRBJ1-2, with TRBD1 matching over 11 bases. The germline V gene encodes CDR1 ENHRY and CDR2 SYGVKD. This CDR3 contains 16 residues. V shed 0 bases, J shed 2 bases, and the junction held 2 bases outside the gene matches. CDR3 nucleotides: TGTGCCATCAGTGAGTCACGGACAGGGGGCAACTATGGCTACACCTTC. Residues: CAISESRTGGNYGYTF.

The chain carries TRBV5-1 and TRBJ1-1; D possibly corresponds to TRBD1 (5 bases). CDR3 length: 14 residues. The germline gives CDR1 SGHRS, CDR2 YFSETQ. Trimming removed 1 base from V and 8 bases from J, with 15 bases in between. CDR3 nucleotide sequence: TGCGCCAGCAGCTTGCGGTCCGGACACGACGAAGCTTTCTTT. It is translated as CASSLRSGHDEAFF.